This is a list of T cell receptor beta chains from one sample in a study of T cell responses to AZD1222 COVID-19 vaccine. Assay: immunoSEQ multiplex PCR; the TCRdb copy retains only in-frame clones and omits some. The sample yields under 200,000 clones, 88% seen once. This specimen was peripheral blood, taken 28 days after the second AZD1222 dose. The source of these receptors is an adult who received the AZD1222 COVID-19 vaccine. The CDR3 runs from the conserved cysteine through the conserved F or W. A D gene is named only where the DNA matches it firmly. Not all rows give a size; the values are once, few, many and, for expanded clones, a class.

d_gene,j_gene,abundance,v_gene,CDR3nt,CDR3aa
TRBD1,TRBJ1-1,-,TRBV6-2/TRBV6-3,TGTGCCAGCAGTTATTCCGGGACAGGGGTCCTCGAAGCTTTCTTT,CASSYSGTGVLEAFF
-,TRBJ1-5,-,TRBV7-9,TGTGCCAGCAGCTTTACGGCCGAGAGGGAGAGCAATCAGCCCCAGCATTTT,CASSFTAERESNQPQHF
TRBD1,TRBJ2-7,-,TRBV19,TGTGCCAGTAGTCCCCGGACAGGGGGGAACTACGAGCAGTACTTC,CASSPRTGGNYEQYF
-,TRBJ2-7,-,TRBV14,TGTGCCAGCAGTCAGGGGTTAGAGGACAAGCAGTACTTC,CASSQGLEDKQYF
-,TRBJ2-7,-,TRBV9,TGTGCCAGCAGCGTTACAGGGACCTCCTACGAGCAGTACTTC,CASSVTGTSYEQYF
TRBD2,TRBJ2-7,-,TRBV11-3,TGTGCCAGCAGCTTAGATCTGGGACTATACTACGAGCAGTACTTC,CASSLDLGLYYEQYF
-,TRBJ2-1,-,TRBV11-2,TGTGCCAGCAGCTTAGACCAGAGTGAGCAGTTCTTC,CASSLDQSEQFF
-,TRBJ2-2,-,TRBV7-9,TGTGCCACTTCGCCCCCAGGGGTCTACACCGGGGAGCTGTTTTTT,CATSPPGVYTGELFF
-,TRBJ2-5,-,TRBV3-1/TRBV3-2,TGTGCCAGCAGCCAAGATCCTCTGCGGGCCCAAGAGACCCAGTACTTC,CASSQDPLRAQETQYF
TRBD2,TRBJ2-1,-,TRBV28,TGTGCCAGCACCCCCTATAGCGGGAGACCGGGCTCCTACAATGAGCAGTTCTTC,CASTPYSGRPGSYNEQFF
-,TRBJ1-3,few,TRBV6-5,TGTGCCAGCAGTTACGGGGCACCCTCTGGAAACACCATATATTTT,CASSYGAPSGNTIYF